Shown below are 11 T cell receptor beta chains from a single sample sequenced in a study of T-cell reconstitution after alpha-beta-depleted transplantation in children. Unique molecular identifiers were used to barcode this TCRbeta library. TCRdb itself ran the PCR reads through MiXCR, one entry per CDR3 protein. The sample lists about 980,000 distinct CDR3 sequences; roughly 29% were seen once. The sequencing here drew on PBMCs, mostly from graft donor cells, taken 360 days after TCRalphabeta/CD19-depleted stem cell transplant. These receptors all come from a boy in the first two years of life who had a stem cell transplant for SCID, so the T cells may come from the graft donor.

This clonotype came up a few times. The chain has TRBV29-1 and TRBJ2-7; TRBD2 might be the D (5 bases). The V and J ends lost 4 bases and 6 bases respectively, with 16 bases between them. The CDR3 extends over 13 amino acids. CDR1 and CDR2 (germline): SQVTM, ANQGSEA. The CDR3 DNA is TGCAGCGTTGCGATGAGGGTCTCTGGCGAGCAGTACTTC. Its translation is CSVAMRVSGEQYF.

This clonotype has more than one count but fewer than ten. The V and J genes are TRBV29-1 and TRBJ1-1; 7 nucleotides agree with TRBD1. With 4 bases clipped from V and 5 bases from J, the junction kept 1 base outside the gene matches. The CDR3 has 11 amino acids. Germline CDR1 reads SQVTM; CDR2 reads ANQGSEA. CDR3 sequence reads: CSVVRGTEAFF. CDR3 nucleotide sequence: TGCAGCGTTGTCAGGGGGACTGAAGCTTTCTTT.

This clonotype was seen only a few times. The chain uses TRBV3-1 and TRBJ2-7, with D uncertain. This CDR3 spans 14 amino acids. From germline, CDR1 is LGHDT and CDR2 YNNKEL (reference sequence). Trimming stripped 2 bases from V and 5 bases from J, with 13 bases between. The CDR3 region is CASSQSEGFHEQYF. In nucleotides, the CDR3 is TGTGCCAGCAGCCAATCGGAAGGGTTCCACGAGCAGTACTTC.

CDR3 protein: CASSLGGLSVQGHGYTF. The CDR3 nucleotides read TGTGCCAGCAGCTTAGGGGGCTTGTCGGTACAAGGTCATGGCTACACCTTC. The chain joins TRBV7-9 to TRBJ1-2; TRBD1 might be the D (5 bases). This CDR3 is built from 17 residues. Germline CDR1 reads SEHNR; CDR2 reads FQNEAQ (reference sequence). V lost 1 base to trimming and J lost 6 bases, with 21 bases between them.

This clonotype has only a few counts. This chain links TRBV4-1 with TRBJ2-7; 9 bases fit TRBD1. The V gene's germline CDR1 is MGHRA and CDR2 YSYEKL. The CDR3 extends over 15 amino acids. Unmatched junction bases numbered 8, after V lost 2 bases and J lost 6 bases. The CDR3, as DNA: TGCGCCAGCAGCCAAACGGGGACAGGGCTGGGCGAGCAGTACTTC. It codes for CASSQTGTGLGEQYF.

This clonotype was seen only a few times. The chain employs TRBV4-1 and TRBJ1-2; the D gene is possibly TRBD1 (5 bases). V dropped 7 bases and J dropped 5 bases, with 20 bases sitting between them. The CDR3 length is 15 residues. Germline V gene lookup returns CDR1 MGHRA and CDR2 YSYEKL. The CDR3 nucleotides read TGCGCCAGCAACTTAGACAGTCGGACTTGGTATGGCTACACCTTC. Residues: CASNLDSRTWYGYTF.

This clonotype was seen a handful of times. The chain combines TRBV27 with TRBJ2-4, with TRBD1 as a possible D gene (6 bases). V lost 2 bases and J 2 bases, leaving 7 bases between the germline ends. In germline, CDR1 is MNHEY, CDR2 SMNVEV (reference sequence). CDR3 length equals 14 residues. This CDR3 is CASSLRGSKNIQYF. The DNA of the CDR3 is TGTGCCAGCAGTTTAAGGGGGTCCAAAAACATTCAGTACTTC.

This clonotype has more than one count but fewer than ten. The CDR3: CASSQERGGGTDTQYF. The CDR3 DNA sequence: TGCGCCAGCAGCCAAGAGAGGGGCGGGGGCACAGATACGCAGTATTTT. V gene TRBV4-1 combines with J gene TRBJ2-3; TRBD2 is a possible D gene (6 bases). Germline-derived CDR1 and CDR2 are MGHRA and YSYEKL. The ends were cut back, 0 bases at V and 1 base at J, with 11 bases in the middle. CDR3 length: 16 amino acids.

This sequence joins TRBV28 and TRBJ2-3, with D hard to call. The CDR3 consists of 14 residues. The ends were cut back, 6 bases at V and 2 bases at J, with 12 bases in the middle. The germline V gene encodes CDR1 MDHEN and CDR2 SYDVKM. CDR3 loop: CASSIKSYTDTQYF. The CDR3 region has the DNA TGTGCCAGCAGCATAAAATCCTACACAGATACGCAGTATTTT. The full variable domain, completed using reference TRBV28 and TRBJ2-3, is DVKVTQSSRYLVKRTGEKVFLECVQDMDHENMFWYRQDPGLGLRLIYFSYDVKMKEKGDIPEGYSVSREKKERFSLILESASTNQTSMYLCASSIKSYTDTQYFGPGTRLTVL.

This sequence joins TRBV20-1 and TRBJ2-2; the match to TRBD1 covers 10 bases. Germline loops: CDR1 DFQATT, CDR2 SNEGSKA (reference sequence). After removal of 1 base from V and 4 bases from J, the junction contained 6 bases not matched to a gene. The length of the CDR3 is 16 residues. CDR3 loop: CSARGRQGAGTGELFF. CDR3 in DNA: TGCAGTGCTAGAGGAAGACAGGGGGCTGGCACCGGGGAGCTGTTTTTT.

The chain carries TRBV6-5 and TRBJ2-7, with 8 positions matching TRBD2. This CDR3 is built from 15 residues. Germline V gene sequence: CDR1 MNHEY, CDR2 SVGAGI. V trimming: 0 bases; J trimming: 4 bases; junction bases outside the gene matches: 5. As DNA, the CDR3 is TGTGCCAGCAGTTACTCCCCGGGACTAGTATACGAGCAGTACTTC. It encodes CASSYSPGLVYEQYF.